The present T cell receptor (beta chain) was sequenced within a study of blood T cell repertoires in COVID-19. Study in general: Material from acute and convalescent COVID-19 was sourced from the United States, Italy and Spain.

The germline V gene encodes CDR1 SGHTA and CDR2 FQGNSA. The CDR3 sequence is 16 residues long. J was trimmed by 4 bases and V by 4 bases; bases with no gene match: 4. Authors' analysis steps: It was from reference gene primer amplification that nucleated cell counts were estimated. Measured with immunoSEQ multiplex PCR; TCRdb has only the in-frame clones, and not every one. That table gives V, J and clone size, and the DNA gave D and trimming. This sample has more than 350,000 clones; 70% to 90% occur once, and the top ten carry around 3%. The source is a woman under 40 with COVID-19, enrolled during active disease. The rearrangement uses TRBV7-2 and TRBJ2-1; 13 bases are shared with TRBD2. The sequenced sample was peripheral blood. Here the CDR3 DNA reads TGTGCCAGCAGCTGGACTAGCGGGGGCCAGTACAATGAGCAGTTCTTC. Amino acid sequence: CASSWTSGGQYNEQFF.